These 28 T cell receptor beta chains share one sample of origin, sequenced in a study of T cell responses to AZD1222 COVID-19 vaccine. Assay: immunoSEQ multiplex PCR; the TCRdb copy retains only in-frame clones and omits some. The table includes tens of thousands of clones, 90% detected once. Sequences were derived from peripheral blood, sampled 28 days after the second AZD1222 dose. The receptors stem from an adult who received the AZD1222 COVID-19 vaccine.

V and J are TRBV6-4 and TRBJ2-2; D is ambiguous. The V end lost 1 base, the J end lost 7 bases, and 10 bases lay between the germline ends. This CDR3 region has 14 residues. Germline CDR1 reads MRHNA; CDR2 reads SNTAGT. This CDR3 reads CASSDFLRGGELFF. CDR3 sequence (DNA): TGTGCCAGCAGTGACTTCCTGAGAGGCGGGGAGCTGTTTTTT.

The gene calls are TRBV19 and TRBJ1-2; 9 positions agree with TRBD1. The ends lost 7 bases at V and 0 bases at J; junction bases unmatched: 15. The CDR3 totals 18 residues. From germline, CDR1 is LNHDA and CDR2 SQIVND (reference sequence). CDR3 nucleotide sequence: TGTGCCAGTACCCTCCGGGGGACAGGGTATAATGCTAACTATGGCTACACCTTC. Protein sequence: CASTLRGTGYNANYGYTF.

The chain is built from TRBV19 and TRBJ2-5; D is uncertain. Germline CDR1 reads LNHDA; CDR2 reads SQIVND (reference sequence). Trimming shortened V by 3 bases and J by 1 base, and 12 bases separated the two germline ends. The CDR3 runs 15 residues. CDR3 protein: CASSIDGRFQETQYF. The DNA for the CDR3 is TGTGCCAGTAGTATTGACGGACGCTTCCAAGAGACCCAGTACTTC.

DNA for the CDR3: TGTGCCAGCAGCACCCAGGGGACCGAGCAGTACTTC. It is translated as CASSTQGTEQYF. The gene calls are TRBV7-8 and TRBJ2-7, with a tentative D call TRBD1 (6 bases). Per the germline V gene, CDR1 is SGHVS and CDR2 is FQNEAQ. The CDR3 contains 12 residues. The germline V and J ends were trimmed by 5 bases and 6 bases, with 11 bases remaining between them.

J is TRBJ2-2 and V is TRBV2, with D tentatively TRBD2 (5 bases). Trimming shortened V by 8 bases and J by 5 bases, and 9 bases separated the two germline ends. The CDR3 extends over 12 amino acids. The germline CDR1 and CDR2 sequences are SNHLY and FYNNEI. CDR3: CASGRETGELFF. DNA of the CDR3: TGTGCCAGCGGAAGGGAGACCGGGGAGCTGTTTTTT.

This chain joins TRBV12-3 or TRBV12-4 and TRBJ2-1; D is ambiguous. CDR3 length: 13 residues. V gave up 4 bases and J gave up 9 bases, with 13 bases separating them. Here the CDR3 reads CASSSYSNREQFF. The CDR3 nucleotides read TGTGCCAGCAGTTCCTACTCGAACCGTGAGCAGTTCTTC.

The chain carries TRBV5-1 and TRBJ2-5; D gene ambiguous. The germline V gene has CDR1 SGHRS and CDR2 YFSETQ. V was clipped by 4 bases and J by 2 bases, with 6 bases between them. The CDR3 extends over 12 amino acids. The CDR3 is CASSQQQETQYF. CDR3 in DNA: TGCGCCAGCAGCCAACAACAAGAGACCCAGTACTTC.

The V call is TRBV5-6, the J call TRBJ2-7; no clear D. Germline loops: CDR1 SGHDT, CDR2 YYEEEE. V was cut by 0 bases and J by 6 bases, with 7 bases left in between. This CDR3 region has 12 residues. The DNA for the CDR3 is TGTGCCAGCAGCTTGGACGGTTTCGAGCAGTACTTC. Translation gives CASSLDGFEQYF.

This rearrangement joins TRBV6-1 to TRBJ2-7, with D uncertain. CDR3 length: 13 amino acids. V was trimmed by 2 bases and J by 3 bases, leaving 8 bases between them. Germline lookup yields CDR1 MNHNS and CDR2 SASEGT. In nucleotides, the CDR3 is TGTGCCAGCAGTGAAACGTGGGGCTACGAGCAGTACTTC. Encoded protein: CASSETWGYEQYF.

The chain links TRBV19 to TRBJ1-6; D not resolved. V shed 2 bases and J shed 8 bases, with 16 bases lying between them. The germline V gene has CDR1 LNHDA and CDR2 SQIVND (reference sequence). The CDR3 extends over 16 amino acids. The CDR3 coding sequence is TGTGCCAGTAGTATATCCGGACCGGGAGGGTATTCACCCCTCCACTTT. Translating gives CASSISGPGGYSPLHF.

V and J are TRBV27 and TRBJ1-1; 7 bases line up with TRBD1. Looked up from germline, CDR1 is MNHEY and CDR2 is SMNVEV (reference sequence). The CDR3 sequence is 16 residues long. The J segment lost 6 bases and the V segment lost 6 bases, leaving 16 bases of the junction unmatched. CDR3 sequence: CASSPTGNPRSAEAFF. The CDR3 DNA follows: TGTGCCAGCAGCCCGACAGGGAATCCCCGGTCGGCTGAAGCTTTCTTT.

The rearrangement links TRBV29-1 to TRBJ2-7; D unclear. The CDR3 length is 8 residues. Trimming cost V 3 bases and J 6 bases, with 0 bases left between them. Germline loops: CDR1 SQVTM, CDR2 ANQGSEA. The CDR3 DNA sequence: TGCAGCGTTGACGAGCAGTACTTC. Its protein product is CSVDEQYF.

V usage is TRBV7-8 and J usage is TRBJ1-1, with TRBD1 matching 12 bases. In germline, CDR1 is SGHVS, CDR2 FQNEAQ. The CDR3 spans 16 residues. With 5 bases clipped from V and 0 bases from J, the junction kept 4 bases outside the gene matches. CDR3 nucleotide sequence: TGTGCCAGCAGCCGGGACAGGGGGCGGTTGAACACTGAAGCTTTCTTT. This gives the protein CASSRDRGRLNTEAFF. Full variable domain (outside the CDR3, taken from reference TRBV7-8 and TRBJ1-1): GAGVSQSPRYKVAKRGQDVALRCDPISGHVSLFWYQQALGQGPEFLTYFQNEAQLDKSGLPSDRFFAERPEGSVSTLKIQRTQQEDSAVYLCASSRDRGRLNTEAFFGQGTRLTVV.

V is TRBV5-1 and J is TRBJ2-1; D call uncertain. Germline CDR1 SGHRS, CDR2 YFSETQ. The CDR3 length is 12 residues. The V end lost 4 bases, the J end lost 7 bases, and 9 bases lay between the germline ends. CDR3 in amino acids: CASSPVGNEQFF. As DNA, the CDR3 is TGCGCCAGCAGCCCGGTAGGGAATGAGCAGTTCTTC.

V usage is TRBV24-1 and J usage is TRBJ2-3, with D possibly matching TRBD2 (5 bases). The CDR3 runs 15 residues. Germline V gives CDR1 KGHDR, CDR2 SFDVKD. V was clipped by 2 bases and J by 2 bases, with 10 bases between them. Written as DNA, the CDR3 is TGTGCCACCAGTGATTCCGGGGATTACACAGATACGCAGTATTTT. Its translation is CATSDSGDYTDTQYF.

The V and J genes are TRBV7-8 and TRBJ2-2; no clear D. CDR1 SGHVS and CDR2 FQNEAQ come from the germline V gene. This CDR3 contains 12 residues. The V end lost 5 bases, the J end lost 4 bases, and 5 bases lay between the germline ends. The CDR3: CASSPSTGELFF. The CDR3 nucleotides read TGTGCCAGCAGCCCCTCCACCGGGGAGCTGTTTTTT.

CDR3 sequence: CASSPGTVDAEQYF. CDR3 bases: TGTGCCAGCAGCCCCGGGACAGTTGACGCCGAGCAGTACTTC. The chain combines TRBV9 with TRBJ2-7, with 7 bases matching TRBD1. Germline-derived CDR1 and CDR2 are SGDLS and YYNGEE. With 4 bases clipped from V and 6 bases from J, the junction kept 10 bases outside the gene matches. CDR3 length equals 14 residues.

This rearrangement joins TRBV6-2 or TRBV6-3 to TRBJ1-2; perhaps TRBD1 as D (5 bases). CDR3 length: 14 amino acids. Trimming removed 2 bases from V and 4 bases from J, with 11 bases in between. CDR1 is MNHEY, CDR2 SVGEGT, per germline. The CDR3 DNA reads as TGTGCCAGCAGTTACCCGGGGACGCCCTATGGCTACACCTTC. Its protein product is CASSYPGTPYGYTF.

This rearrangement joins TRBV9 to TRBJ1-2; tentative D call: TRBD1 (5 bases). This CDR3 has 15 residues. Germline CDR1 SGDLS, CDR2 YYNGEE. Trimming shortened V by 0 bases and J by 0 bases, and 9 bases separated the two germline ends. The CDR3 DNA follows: TGTGCCAGCAGCGTAGGGACAAATCCTAACTATGGCTACACCTTC. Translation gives CASSVGTNPNYGYTF.

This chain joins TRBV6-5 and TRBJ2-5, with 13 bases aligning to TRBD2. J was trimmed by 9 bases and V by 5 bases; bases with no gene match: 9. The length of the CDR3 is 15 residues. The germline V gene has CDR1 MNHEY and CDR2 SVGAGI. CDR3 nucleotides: TGTGCCAGCAGTAAGACTAGCGGGGGGCAGTGGGCCCAGTACTTC. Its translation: CASSKTSGGQWAQYF.

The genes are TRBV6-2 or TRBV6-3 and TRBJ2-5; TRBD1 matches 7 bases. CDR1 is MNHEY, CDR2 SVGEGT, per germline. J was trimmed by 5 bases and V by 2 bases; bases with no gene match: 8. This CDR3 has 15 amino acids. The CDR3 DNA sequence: TGTGCCAGCAGTTACCAGGACAGGCACGGGGAGACCCAGTACTTC. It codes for CASSYQDRHGETQYF.

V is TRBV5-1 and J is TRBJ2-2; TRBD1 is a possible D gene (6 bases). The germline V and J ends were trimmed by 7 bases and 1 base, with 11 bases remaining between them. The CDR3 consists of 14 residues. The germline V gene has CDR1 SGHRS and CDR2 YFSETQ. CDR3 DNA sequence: TGCGCCAGCCGATCGACAGGGAACACCGGGGAGCTGTTTTTT. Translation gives CASRSTGNTGELFF.

The chain's CDR3 is CASSGGSRRTLYGYTF. CDR3 in DNA: TGTGCCAGCAGCGGAGGGAGTCGCAGGACCCTCTATGGCTACACCTTC. The J gene is TRBJ1-2, the V gene TRBV5-4; D is unclear. The V and J ends lost 4 bases and 4 bases respectively, with 20 bases between them. CDR1 and CDR2 (germline): SGHNT, YYREEE (reference sequence). CDR3 length equals 16 residues.

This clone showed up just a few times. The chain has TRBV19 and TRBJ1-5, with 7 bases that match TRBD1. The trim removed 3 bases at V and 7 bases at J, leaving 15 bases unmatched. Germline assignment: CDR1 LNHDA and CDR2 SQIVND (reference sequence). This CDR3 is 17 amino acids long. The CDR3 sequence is CASSIPGLGRGDQPQHF. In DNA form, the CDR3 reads TGTGCCAGTAGTATCCCCGGGCTAGGCAGGGGGGACCAGCCCCAGCATTTT.

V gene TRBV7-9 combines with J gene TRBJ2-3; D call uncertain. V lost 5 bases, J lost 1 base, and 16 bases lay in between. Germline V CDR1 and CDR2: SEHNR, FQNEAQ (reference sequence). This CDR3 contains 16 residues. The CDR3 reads CASSPPFRLGTDTQYF. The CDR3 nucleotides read TGTGCCAGCAGCCCCCCCTTCCGGTTGGGCACAGATACGCAGTATTTT.

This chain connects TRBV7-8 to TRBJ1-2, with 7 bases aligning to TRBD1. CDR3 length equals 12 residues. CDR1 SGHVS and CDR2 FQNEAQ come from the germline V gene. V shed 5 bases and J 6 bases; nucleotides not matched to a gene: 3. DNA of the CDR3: TGTGCCAGCAGCCCTACAGGGGATGGCTACACCTTC. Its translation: CASSPTGDGYTF.

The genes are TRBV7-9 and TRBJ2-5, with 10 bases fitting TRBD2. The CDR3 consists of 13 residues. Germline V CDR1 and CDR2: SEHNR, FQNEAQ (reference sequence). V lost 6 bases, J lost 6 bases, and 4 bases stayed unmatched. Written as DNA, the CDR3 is TGTGCCAGCAGTACTAGCGGGGCCCAGACCCAGTACTTC. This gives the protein CASSTSGAQTQYF. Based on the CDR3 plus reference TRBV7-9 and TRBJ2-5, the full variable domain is DTGVSQNPRHKITKRGQNVTFRCDPISEHNRLYWYRQTLGQGPEFLTYFQNEAQLEKSRLLSDRFSAERPKGSFSTLEIQRTEQGDSAMYLCASSTSGAQTQYFGPGTRLLVL.

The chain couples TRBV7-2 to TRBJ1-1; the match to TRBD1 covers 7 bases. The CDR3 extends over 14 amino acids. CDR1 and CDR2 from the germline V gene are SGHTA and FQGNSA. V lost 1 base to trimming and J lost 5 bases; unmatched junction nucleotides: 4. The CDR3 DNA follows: TGTGCCAGCAGCTTAGAAGGGGGCGGGACTGAAGCTTTCTTT. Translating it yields CASSLEGGGTEAFF.